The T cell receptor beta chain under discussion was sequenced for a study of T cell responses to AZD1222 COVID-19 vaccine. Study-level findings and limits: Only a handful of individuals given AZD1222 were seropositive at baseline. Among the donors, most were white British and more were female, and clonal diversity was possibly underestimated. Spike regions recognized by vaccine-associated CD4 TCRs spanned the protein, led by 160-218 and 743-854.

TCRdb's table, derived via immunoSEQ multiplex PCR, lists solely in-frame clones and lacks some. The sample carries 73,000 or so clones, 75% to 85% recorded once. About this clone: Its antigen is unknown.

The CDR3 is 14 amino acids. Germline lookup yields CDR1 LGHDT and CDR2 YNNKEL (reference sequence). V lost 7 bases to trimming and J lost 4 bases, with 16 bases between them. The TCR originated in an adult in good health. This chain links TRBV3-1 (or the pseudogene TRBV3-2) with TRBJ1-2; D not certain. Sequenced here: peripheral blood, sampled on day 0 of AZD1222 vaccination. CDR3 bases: TGTGCCAGCACTTTAGGCAGGTTAAGCTATGGCTACACCTTC. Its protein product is CASTLGRLSYGYTF.